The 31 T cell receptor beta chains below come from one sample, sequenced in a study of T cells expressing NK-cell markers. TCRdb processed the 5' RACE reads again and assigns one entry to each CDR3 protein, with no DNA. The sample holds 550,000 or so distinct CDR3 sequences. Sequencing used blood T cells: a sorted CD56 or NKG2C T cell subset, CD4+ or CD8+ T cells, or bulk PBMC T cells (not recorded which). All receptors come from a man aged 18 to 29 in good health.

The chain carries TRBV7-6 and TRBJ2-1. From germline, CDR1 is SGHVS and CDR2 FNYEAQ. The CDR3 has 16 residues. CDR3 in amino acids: CASSPRSGRAYNEQFF. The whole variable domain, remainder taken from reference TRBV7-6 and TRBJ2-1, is GAGVSQSPRYKVTKRGQDVALRCDPISGHVSLYWYRQALGQGPEFLTYFNYEAQQDKSGLPNDRFSAERPEGSISTLTIQRTEQRDSAMYRCASSPRSGRAYNEQFFGPGTRLTVL.

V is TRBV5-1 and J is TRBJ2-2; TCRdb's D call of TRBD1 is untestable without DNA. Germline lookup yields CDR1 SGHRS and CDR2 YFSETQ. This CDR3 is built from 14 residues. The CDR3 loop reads CASRSQGVTGELFF.

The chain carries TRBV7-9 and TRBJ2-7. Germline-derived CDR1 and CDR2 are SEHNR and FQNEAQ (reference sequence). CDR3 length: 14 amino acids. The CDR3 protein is CASSLDAAGPGQYF.

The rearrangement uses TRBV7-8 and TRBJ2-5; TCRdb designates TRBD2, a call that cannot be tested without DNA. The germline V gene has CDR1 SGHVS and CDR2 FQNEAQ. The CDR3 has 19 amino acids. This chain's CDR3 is CASSLELAGFGKTEETQYF.

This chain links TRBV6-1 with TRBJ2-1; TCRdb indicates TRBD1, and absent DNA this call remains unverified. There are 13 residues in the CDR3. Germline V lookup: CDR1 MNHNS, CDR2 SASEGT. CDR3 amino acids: CASSPPRSDEQFF.

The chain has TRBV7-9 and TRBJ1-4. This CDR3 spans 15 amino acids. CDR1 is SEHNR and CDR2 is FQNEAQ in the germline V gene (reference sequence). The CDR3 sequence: CASSLGRQRWEKLFF.

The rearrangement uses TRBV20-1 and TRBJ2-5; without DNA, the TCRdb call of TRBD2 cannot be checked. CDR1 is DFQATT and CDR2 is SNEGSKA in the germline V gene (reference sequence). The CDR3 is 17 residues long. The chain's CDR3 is CSARDPLAGDYEETQYF.

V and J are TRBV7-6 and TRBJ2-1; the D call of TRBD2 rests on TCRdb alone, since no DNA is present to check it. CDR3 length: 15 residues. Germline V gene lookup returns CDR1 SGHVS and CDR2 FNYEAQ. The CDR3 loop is CASTITSGRGNEQFF.

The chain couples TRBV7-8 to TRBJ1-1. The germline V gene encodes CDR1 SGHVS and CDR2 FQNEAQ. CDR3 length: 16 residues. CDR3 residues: CASSSRVRASNTEAFF. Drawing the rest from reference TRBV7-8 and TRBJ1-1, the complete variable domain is GAGVSQSPRYKVAKRGQDVALRCDPISGHVSLFWYQQALGQGPEFLTYFQNEAQLDKSGLPSDRFFAERPEGSVSTLKIQRTQQEDSAVYLCASSSRVRASNTEAFFGQGTRLTVV.

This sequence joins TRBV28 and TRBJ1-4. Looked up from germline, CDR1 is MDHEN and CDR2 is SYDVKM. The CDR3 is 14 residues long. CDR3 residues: CASSLQVTNEKLFF.

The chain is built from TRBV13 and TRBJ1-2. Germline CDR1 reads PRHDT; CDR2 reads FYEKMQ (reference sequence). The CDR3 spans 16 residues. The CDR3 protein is CASSSRTSMRFYGYTF.

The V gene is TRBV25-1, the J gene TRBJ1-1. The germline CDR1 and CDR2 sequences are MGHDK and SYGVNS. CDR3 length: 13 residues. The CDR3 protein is CASSSKGNTEAFF.

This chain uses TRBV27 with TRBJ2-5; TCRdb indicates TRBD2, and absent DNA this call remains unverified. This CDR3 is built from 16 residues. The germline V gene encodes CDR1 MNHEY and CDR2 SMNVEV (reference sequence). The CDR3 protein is CASSFGAPGLRETQYF.

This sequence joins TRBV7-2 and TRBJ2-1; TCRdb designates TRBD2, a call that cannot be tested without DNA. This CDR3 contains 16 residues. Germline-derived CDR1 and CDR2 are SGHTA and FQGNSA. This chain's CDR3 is CASSFRGGRKDNEQFF.

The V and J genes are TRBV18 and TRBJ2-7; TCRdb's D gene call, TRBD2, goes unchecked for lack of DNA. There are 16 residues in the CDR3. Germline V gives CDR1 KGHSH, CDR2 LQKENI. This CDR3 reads CASSPGTRPSDGALYF.

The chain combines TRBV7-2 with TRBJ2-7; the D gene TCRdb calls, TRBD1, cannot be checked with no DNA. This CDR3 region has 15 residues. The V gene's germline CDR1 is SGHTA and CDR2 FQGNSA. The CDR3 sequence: CASSFQGTGLTRQYF.

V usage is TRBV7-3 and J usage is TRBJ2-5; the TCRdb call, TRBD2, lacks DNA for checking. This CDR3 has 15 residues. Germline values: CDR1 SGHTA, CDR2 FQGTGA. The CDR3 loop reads CASNRREGQGETQYF.

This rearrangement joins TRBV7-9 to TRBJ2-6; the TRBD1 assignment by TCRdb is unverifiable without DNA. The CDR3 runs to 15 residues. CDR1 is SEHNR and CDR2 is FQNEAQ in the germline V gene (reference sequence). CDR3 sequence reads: CASNREGSGANVLTF.

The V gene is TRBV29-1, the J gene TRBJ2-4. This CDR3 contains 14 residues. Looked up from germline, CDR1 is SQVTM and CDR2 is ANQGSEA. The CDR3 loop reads CSAEVQLAKNIQYF.

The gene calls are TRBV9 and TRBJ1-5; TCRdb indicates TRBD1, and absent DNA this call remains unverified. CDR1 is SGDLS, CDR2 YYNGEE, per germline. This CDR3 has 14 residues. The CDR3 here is CASSVGGGNQPQHF.

The CDR3 protein is CAWTGVRGEAFF. V usage is TRBV30 and J usage is TRBJ1-1; TCRdb indicates TRBD1, and absent DNA this call remains unverified. Germline V lookup: CDR1 GTSNPN, CDR2 SVGIG (reference sequence). CDR3 length: 12 residues.

The CDR3 sequence is CASRTGAGAGYTF. V gene TRBV28 combines with J gene TRBJ1-2; absent DNA, TCRdb's TRBD1 call cannot be checked. The CDR3 is 13 residues long. Per the germline V gene, CDR1 is MDHEN and CDR2 is SYDVKM.

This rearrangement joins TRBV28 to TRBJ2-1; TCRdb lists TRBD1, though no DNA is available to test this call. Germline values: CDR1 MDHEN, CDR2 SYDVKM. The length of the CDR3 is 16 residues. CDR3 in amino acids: CASSFTGAGSYNEQFF.

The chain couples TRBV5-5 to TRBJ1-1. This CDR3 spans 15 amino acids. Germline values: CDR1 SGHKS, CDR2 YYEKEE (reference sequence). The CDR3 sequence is CASSRGRTVVAEAFF.

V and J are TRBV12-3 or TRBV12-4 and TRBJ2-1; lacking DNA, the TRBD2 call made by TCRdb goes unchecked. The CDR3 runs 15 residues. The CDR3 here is CASGSTSGIHNEQFF.

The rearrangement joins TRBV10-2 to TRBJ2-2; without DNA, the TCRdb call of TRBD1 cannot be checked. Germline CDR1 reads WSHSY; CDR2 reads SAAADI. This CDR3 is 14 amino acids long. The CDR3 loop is CASHGTGVQRELFF.

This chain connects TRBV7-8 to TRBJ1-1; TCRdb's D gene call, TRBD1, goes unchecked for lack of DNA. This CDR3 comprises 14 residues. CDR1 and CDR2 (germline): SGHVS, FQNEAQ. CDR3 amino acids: CASSLIEGGTEAFF.

The CDR3 loop reads CASSKAGTGGYQPQHF. The chain carries TRBV12-3 or TRBV12-4 and TRBJ1-5; TCRdb's D gene call, TRBD1, goes unchecked for lack of DNA. This CDR3 contains 16 residues.

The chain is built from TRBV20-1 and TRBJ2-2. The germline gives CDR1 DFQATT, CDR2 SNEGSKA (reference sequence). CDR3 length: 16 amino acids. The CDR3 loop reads CSARDKLVENTGELFF.

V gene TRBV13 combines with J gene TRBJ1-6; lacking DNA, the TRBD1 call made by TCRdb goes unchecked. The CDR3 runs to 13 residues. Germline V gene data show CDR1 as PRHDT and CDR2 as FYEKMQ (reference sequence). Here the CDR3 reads CASGDRVGSPLHF.

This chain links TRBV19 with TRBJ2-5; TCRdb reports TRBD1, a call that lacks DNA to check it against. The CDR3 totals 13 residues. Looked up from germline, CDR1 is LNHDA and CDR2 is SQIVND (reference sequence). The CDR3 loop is CASSTDRVMTQYF.